The rows below give T cell receptor beta chains drawn from one sample of a study of CD8+CD57+ T cells in acquired aplastic anemia. TCRdb re-called the reads with MiXCR, one entry per CDR3 protein. The table has roughly 130,000 distinct CDR3 sequences, 48% seen once. Material for sequencing was sorted CD4+, CD8+, or CD8+CD57+ T cells (not recorded which) from PBMCs. All receptors come from a human donor in good health, serving as a control. Each CDR3 is given with its conserved first and last residue. Each record gives: CDR3 DNA, CDR3 protein, V gene, J gene, CDR3 length, clone size, D gene. A D gene is named only where the DNA matches it firmly. Not all rows give a size; the values are once, few, many and, for expanded clones, a class.

cdr3_nt: TGTGCCAGCAGCGCTCGGCGGGGGGGATACGAGCAGTACTTC
cdr3_aa: CASSARRGGYEQYF
v_call: TRBV7-2
j_call: TRBJ2-7
cdr3_length: 14
clone_size: -
d_call: TRBD2

cdr3_nt: TGTGCCATCAGTGCGGGGACAGGGGAGACCCAGTACTTC
cdr3_aa: CAISAGTGETQYF
v_call: TRBV10-3
j_call: TRBJ2-5
cdr3_length: 13
clone_size: -
d_call: TRBD1

cdr3_nt: TGTGCCAGCAGCCCCATGTCTGGAAACACCATATATTTT
cdr3_aa: CASSPMSGNTIYF
v_call: TRBV3-1
j_call: TRBJ1-3
cdr3_length: 13
clone_size: many
d_call: -

cdr3_nt: TGTGCCAGCAGTTTAGGGACAGGGGGTCAAGATGAGCAGTTCTTC
cdr3_aa: CASSLGTGGQDEQFF
v_call: TRBV12-3/TRBV12-4
j_call: TRBJ2-1
cdr3_length: 15
clone_size: many
d_call: TRBD1

cdr3_nt: TGTGCCAGCTCGCCAGGGGACCTTAATTCACCCCTCCACTTT
cdr3_aa: CASSPGDLNSPLHF
v_call: TRBV18
j_call: TRBJ1-6
cdr3_length: 14
clone_size: many
d_call: -

cdr3_nt: TGCGCCAGCAGCTCTTTTACCTTGGAGCAGTACTTC
cdr3_aa: CASSSFTLEQYF
v_call: TRBV5-1
j_call: TRBJ2-7
cdr3_length: 12
clone_size: -
d_call: -

cdr3_nt: TGTGCCATCCGACTAGCGGACTACAATGAGCAGTCCTTC
cdr3_aa: CAIRLADYNEQSF
v_call: TRBV10-3
j_call: TRBJ2-1
cdr3_length: 13
clone_size: -
d_call: TRBD2

cdr3_nt: TGTGCCAGTAGTATAGGTCCTGGACAGACCCCGAGCACTGAAGCTTTCTTT
cdr3_aa: CASSIGPGQTPSTEAFF
v_call: TRBV19
j_call: TRBJ1-1
cdr3_length: 17
clone_size: -
d_call: -

cdr3_nt: TGCAGCGTTACCGGGACTAGCGGACCATACGGGCCTTACGAGCAGTACTTC
cdr3_aa: CSVTGTSGPYGPYEQYF
v_call: TRBV29-1
j_call: TRBJ2-7
cdr3_length: 17
clone_size: -
d_call: TRBD2

cdr3_nt: TGTGCCAGCAGCTTAGAAGGGACAGGGGGCGACGAGCAGTACTTC
cdr3_aa: CASSLEGTGGDEQYF
v_call: TRBV11-2
j_call: TRBJ2-7
cdr3_length: 15
clone_size: once
d_call: TRBD1

cdr3_nt: TGTGCCAGCAGTTTTTCGACAGGTAAAGAGACCCAGTACTTC
cdr3_aa: CASSFSTGKETQYF
v_call: TRBV12-3/TRBV12-4
j_call: TRBJ2-5
cdr3_length: 14
clone_size: -
d_call: -

cdr3_nt: TGTGCCAGCAGAAGTGGCGGGGGGCTATACAATGAGCAGTTCTTC
cdr3_aa: CASRSGGGLYNEQFF
v_call: TRBV6-2/TRBV6-3
j_call: TRBJ2-1
cdr3_length: 15
clone_size: -
d_call: TRBD2

cdr3_nt: TGCAGTGCTAGTCGGCTAGCGACATTTGGCGAGCAGTACTTC
cdr3_aa: CSASRLATFGEQYF
v_call: TRBV20-1
j_call: TRBJ2-7
cdr3_length: 14
clone_size: -
d_call: -

cdr3_nt: TGTGCCAGTAGTACAGGACAGAGGACCTACGAGCAGTACTTC
cdr3_aa: CASSTGQRTYEQYF
v_call: TRBV19
j_call: TRBJ2-7
cdr3_length: 14
clone_size: -
d_call: -

cdr3_nt: TGTGCCACCAGGCCCCCGGGGTTAGACAATCAGCCCCAGCATTTT
cdr3_aa: CATRPPGLDNQPQHF
v_call: TRBV15
j_call: TRBJ1-5
cdr3_length: 15
clone_size: many
d_call: -

cdr3_nt: TGTGCTAGCAGTGAAGTGCAAAGGGGGGAAAAACTGTTTTTT
cdr3_aa: CASSEVQRGEKLFF
v_call: TRBV2
j_call: TRBJ1-4
cdr3_length: 14
clone_size: -
d_call: -

cdr3_nt: TGTGCCAGCGGGCTAGCAGCTAGCACAGATACGCAGTATTTT
cdr3_aa: CASGLAASTDTQYF
v_call: TRBV6-5
j_call: TRBJ2-3
cdr3_length: 14
clone_size: many
d_call: -

cdr3_nt: TGTGCCAGCAGCGCAACAGCGGGGGCCGGCACAGATACGCAGTATTTT
cdr3_aa: CASSATAGAGTDTQYF
v_call: TRBV9
j_call: TRBJ2-3
cdr3_length: 16
clone_size: -
d_call: TRBD2

cdr3_nt: TGTGCCACCAGCAGTGGGACAGGAGTAGGGACTGAAGCTTTCTTT
cdr3_aa: CATSSGTGVGTEAFF
v_call: TRBV15
j_call: TRBJ1-1
cdr3_length: 15
clone_size: many
d_call: TRBD1

cdr3_nt: TGCAGTGTCGTGGACGGGTCGAACTATGGCTACACCTTC
cdr3_aa: CSVVDGSNYGYTF
v_call: TRBV20-1
j_call: TRBJ1-2
cdr3_length: 13
clone_size: -
d_call: -

cdr3_nt: TGTGCCAGCAGTTACTCCGCAGGGAAGGGAACTGAAGCTTTCTTT
cdr3_aa: CASSYSAGKGTEAFF
v_call: TRBV6-5
j_call: TRBJ1-1
cdr3_length: 15
clone_size: many
d_call: -

cdr3_nt: TGTGCCAGCAGCCAATTCCCAGGGGGCATGGGGATATATGGCTACACCTTC
cdr3_aa: CASSQFPGGMGIYGYTF
v_call: TRBV4-2
j_call: TRBJ1-2
cdr3_length: 17
clone_size: -
d_call: TRBD1

cdr3_nt: TGTGCCAGCAGCCTCAGGGAGGCTGGGTACAATGAGCAGTTCTTC
cdr3_aa: CASSLREAGYNEQFF
v_call: TRBV9
j_call: TRBJ2-1
cdr3_length: 15
clone_size: many
d_call: -

cdr3_nt: TGTGCCAGCAGTTGCTGCCACGAGCAGTACTTC
cdr3_aa: CASSCCHEQYF
v_call: TRBV6-6
j_call: TRBJ2-7
cdr3_length: 11
clone_size: -
d_call: -

cdr3_nt: TGTGCCAGCAGCGTTACTTCGGGACAGCCCACAGATACGCAGTATTTT
cdr3_aa: CASSVTSGQPTDTQYF
v_call: TRBV9
j_call: TRBJ2-3
cdr3_length: 16
clone_size: many
d_call: TRBD1

cdr3_nt: TGTGCCAGCACCCTCAGTAATTCACCCCTCCACTTT
cdr3_aa: CASTLSNSPLHF
v_call: TRBV2
j_call: TRBJ1-6
cdr3_length: 12
clone_size: -
d_call: -

cdr3_nt: TGTGCCAGCAGCGTAGCGGGCAGAAAAGAGACCCAGTACTTC
cdr3_aa: CASSVAGRKETQYF
v_call: TRBV9
j_call: TRBJ2-5
cdr3_length: 14
clone_size: many
d_call: -

cdr3_nt: TGTGCCAGCAGGCAATGGACAAGAAATGAAAAACTGTTTTTT
cdr3_aa: CASRQWTRNEKLFF
v_call: TRBV6-1
j_call: TRBJ1-4
cdr3_length: 14
clone_size: many
d_call: -

cdr3_nt: TGTGCCAGCAGCCAAGAGCAGAGGAACACTGAAGCTTTCTTT
cdr3_aa: CASSQEQRNTEAFF
v_call: TRBV4-2
j_call: TRBJ1-1
cdr3_length: 14
clone_size: -
d_call: -

cdr3_nt: TGTGCCAGCAGCTTAATCCCTCCGGGACTAGCGGGGGGTTCACAAGAGACCCAGTACTTC
cdr3_aa: CASSLIPPGLAGGSQETQYF
v_call: TRBV7-3
j_call: TRBJ2-5
cdr3_length: 20
clone_size: -
d_call: TRBD2

cdr3_nt: TGTGCCAGCAGCTTATGGGGGGACACCATATATTTT
cdr3_aa: CASSLWGDTIYF
v_call: TRBV7-6
j_call: TRBJ1-3
cdr3_length: 12
clone_size: -
d_call: -

cdr3_nt: TGCGCCAGCAGCCAAACGACAGGCAATGAGCAGTTCTTC
cdr3_aa: CASSQTTGNEQFF
v_call: TRBV4-3
j_call: TRBJ2-1
cdr3_length: 13
clone_size: many
d_call: -

cdr3_nt: TGTGCCAGCAGTTTAGCGCAAGAAAGCTTCGGTGAGCAGTTCTTC
cdr3_aa: CASSLAQESFGEQFF
v_call: TRBV12-3/TRBV12-4
j_call: TRBJ2-1
cdr3_length: 15
clone_size: many
d_call: -

cdr3_nt: TGCGCCAGCAGCCACCGTGCCGCAACTAATGAAAAACTGTTTTTT
cdr3_aa: CASSHRAATNEKLFF
v_call: TRBV4-1
j_call: TRBJ1-4
cdr3_length: 15
clone_size: -
d_call: -

cdr3_nt: TGTGCCAGCAGCTTAATAGGGGGGGGCCAGGAGACCCAGTACTTC
cdr3_aa: CASSLIGGGQETQYF
v_call: TRBV7-3
j_call: TRBJ2-5
cdr3_length: 15
clone_size: -
d_call: -

cdr3_nt: TGTGCCAGTAGTATGAGGCCAGGGGAGACCCAGTACTTC
cdr3_aa: CASSMRPGETQYF
v_call: TRBV19
j_call: TRBJ2-5
cdr3_length: 13
clone_size: few
d_call: -

cdr3_nt: TGCGCCAGCAGCCAAGATTTCCCTCGGGGGGTAGAATCACCCCTCCACTTT
cdr3_aa: CASSQDFPRGVESPLHF
v_call: TRBV4-1
j_call: TRBJ1-6
cdr3_length: 17
clone_size: many
d_call: -

cdr3_nt: TGTGCCAGCAGCCAAACAGGGGGCGCCGTTAACTATGGCTACACCTTC
cdr3_aa: CASSQTGGAVNYGYTF
v_call: TRBV4-2
j_call: TRBJ1-2
cdr3_length: 16
clone_size: once
d_call: TRBD1

cdr3_nt: TGCGCCAGCAGTGAGGTGGGGGTGGGAGATACGCAGTATTTT
cdr3_aa: CASSEVGVGDTQYF
v_call: TRBV10-1
j_call: TRBJ2-3
cdr3_length: 14
clone_size: -
d_call: -

cdr3_nt: TGTGCCAGTAAAATAGGACAGGGGGGAAATGAGCAGTTCTTC
cdr3_aa: CASKIGQGGNEQFF
v_call: TRBV19
j_call: TRBJ2-1
cdr3_length: 14
clone_size: -
d_call: TRBD1

cdr3_nt: TGTGCCAGCAGTAGGGACCACACCGGGGAGCTGTTTTTT
cdr3_aa: CASSRDHTGELFF
v_call: TRBV12-3/TRBV12-4
j_call: TRBJ2-2
cdr3_length: 13
clone_size: many
d_call: -

cdr3_nt: TGTGCCAGCGGCCCTCCCCGGGCCTACAATGAGCAGTTCTTC
cdr3_aa: CASGPPRAYNEQFF
v_call: TRBV9
j_call: TRBJ2-1
cdr3_length: 14
clone_size: few
d_call: -

cdr3_nt: TGTGCCACCAGTGATGGGACAGGAACTAATGAAAAACTGTTTTTT
cdr3_aa: CATSDGTGTNEKLFF
v_call: TRBV24-1
j_call: TRBJ1-4
cdr3_length: 15
clone_size: once
d_call: TRBD1

cdr3_nt: TGTGCCACCGCGTCGACTAGCGGGAGCACAGATACGCAGTATTTT
cdr3_aa: CATASTSGSTDTQYF
v_call: TRBV24-1
j_call: TRBJ2-3
cdr3_length: 15
clone_size: -
d_call: TRBD2

cdr3_nt: TGTGCCAGCAGTGGTCGCGGACAGGGGAATTCACCCCTCCACTTT
cdr3_aa: CASSGRGQGNSPLHF
v_call: TRBV2
j_call: TRBJ1-6
cdr3_length: 15
clone_size: -
d_call: TRBD1

cdr3_nt: TGTGCCAGCAGCTTAGCCCGGAGCGGGGACGTCTACAATGAGCAGTTCTTC
cdr3_aa: CASSLARSGDVYNEQFF
v_call: TRBV7-9
j_call: TRBJ2-1
cdr3_length: 17
clone_size: many
d_call: TRBD2

cdr3_nt: TGTGCCAGCTCACCACGGTCGGGTCATAACACTGAAGCTTTCTTT
cdr3_aa: CASSPRSGHNTEAFF
v_call: TRBV18
j_call: TRBJ1-1
cdr3_length: 15
clone_size: few
d_call: -

cdr3_nt: TGTGCCAGCAGCTTAGTTCCCGGAGGGGTCTATGAGCAGTACTTC
cdr3_aa: CASSLVPGGVYEQYF
v_call: TRBV7-3
j_call: TRBJ2-7
cdr3_length: 15
clone_size: -
d_call: -

cdr3_nt: TGCAGTGCTAAAGGACTAGCGAGCACAGATACGCAGTATTTT
cdr3_aa: CSAKGLASTDTQYF
v_call: TRBV20-1
j_call: TRBJ2-3
cdr3_length: 14
clone_size: -
d_call: TRBD2

cdr3_nt: TGTGCTAGCAGCTTATCCCCGAGGAATGAGCAGTTCTTC
cdr3_aa: CASSLSPRNEQFF
v_call: TRBV7-7
j_call: TRBJ2-1
cdr3_length: 13
clone_size: -
d_call: -